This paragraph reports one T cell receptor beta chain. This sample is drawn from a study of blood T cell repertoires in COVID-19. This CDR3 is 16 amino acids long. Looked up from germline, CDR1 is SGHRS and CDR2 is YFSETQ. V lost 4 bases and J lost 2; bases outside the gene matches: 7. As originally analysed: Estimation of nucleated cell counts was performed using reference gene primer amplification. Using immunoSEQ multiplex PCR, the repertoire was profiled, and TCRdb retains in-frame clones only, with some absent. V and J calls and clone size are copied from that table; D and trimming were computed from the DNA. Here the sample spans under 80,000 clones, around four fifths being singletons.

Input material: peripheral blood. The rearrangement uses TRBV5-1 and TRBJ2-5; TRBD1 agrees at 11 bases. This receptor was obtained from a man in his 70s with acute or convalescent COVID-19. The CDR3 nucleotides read TGCGCCAGCAGCCACTCGGACAGGGGGCCACAAGAGACCCAGTACTTC. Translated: CASSHSDRGPQETQYF.